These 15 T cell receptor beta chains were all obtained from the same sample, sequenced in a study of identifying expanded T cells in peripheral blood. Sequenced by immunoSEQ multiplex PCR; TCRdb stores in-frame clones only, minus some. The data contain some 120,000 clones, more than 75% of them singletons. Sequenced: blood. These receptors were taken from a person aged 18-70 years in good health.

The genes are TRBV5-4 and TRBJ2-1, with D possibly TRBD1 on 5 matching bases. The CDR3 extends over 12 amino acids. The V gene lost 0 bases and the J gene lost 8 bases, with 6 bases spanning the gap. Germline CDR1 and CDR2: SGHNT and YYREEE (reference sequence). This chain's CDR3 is CASSLEGYEQFF. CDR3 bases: TGTGCCAGCAGCTTGGAGGGGTATGAGCAGTTCTTC.

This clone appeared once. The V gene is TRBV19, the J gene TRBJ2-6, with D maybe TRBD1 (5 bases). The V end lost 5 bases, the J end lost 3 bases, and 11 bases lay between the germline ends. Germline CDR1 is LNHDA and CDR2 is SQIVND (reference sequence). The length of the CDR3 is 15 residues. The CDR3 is CASSRRGFGANVLTF. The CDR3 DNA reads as TGTGCCAGTAGTCGTAGGGGCTTTGGGGCCAACGTCCTGACTTTC.

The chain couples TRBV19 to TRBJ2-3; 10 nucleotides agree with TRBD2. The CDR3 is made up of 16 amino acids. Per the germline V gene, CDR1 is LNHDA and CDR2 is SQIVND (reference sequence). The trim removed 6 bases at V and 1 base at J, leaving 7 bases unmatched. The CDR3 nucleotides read TGTGCCAGTAGAGGGCCCGGACTAGCGGGCACAGATACGCAGTATTTT. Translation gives CASRGPGLAGTDTQYF.

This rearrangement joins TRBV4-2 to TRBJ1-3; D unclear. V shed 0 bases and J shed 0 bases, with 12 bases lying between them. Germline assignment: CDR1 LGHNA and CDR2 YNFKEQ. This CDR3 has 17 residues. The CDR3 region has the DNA TGTGCCAGCAGCCAAGATCGGGCTGGTCCCTCTGGAAACACCATATATTTT. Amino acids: CASSQDRAGPSGNTIYF.

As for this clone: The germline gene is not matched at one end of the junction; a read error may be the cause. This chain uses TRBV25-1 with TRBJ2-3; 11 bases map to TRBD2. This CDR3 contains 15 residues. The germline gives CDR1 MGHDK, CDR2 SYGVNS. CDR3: CVSSVLAGGPGTQYF. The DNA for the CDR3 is TGTGTCAGCAGTGTTTTAGCGGGGGGGCCCGGTACGCAGTATTTT.

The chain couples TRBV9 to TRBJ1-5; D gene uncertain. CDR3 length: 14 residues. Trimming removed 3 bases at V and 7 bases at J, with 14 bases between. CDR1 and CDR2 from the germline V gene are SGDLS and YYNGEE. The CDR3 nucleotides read TGTGCCAGCAGCGAGGACGGAACCAGCCAGCCCCAGCATTTT. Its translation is CASSEDGTSQPQHF.

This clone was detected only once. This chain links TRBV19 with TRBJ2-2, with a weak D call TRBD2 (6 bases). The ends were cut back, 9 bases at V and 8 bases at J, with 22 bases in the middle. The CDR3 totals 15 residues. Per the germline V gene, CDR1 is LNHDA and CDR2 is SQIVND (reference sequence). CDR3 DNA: TGTGCCAGCACCGGCTGGGGAGGTTGGAGGGGGGAGCTGTTTTTT. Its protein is CASTGWGGWRGELFF.

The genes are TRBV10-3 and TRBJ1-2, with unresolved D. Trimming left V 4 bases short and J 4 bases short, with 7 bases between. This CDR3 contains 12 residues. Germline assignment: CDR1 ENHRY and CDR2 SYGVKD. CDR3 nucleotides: TGTGCCATCAGTGGAGGGTCCTATGGCTACACCTTC. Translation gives CAISGGSYGYTF.

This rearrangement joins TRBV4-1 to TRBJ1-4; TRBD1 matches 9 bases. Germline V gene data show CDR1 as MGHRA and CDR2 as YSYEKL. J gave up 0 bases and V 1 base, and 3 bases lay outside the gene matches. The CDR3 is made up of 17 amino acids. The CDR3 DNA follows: TGCGCCAGCAGCCAAGTAGGGACAGGGACAACTAATGAAAAACTGTTTTTT. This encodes CASSQVGTGTTNEKLFF.

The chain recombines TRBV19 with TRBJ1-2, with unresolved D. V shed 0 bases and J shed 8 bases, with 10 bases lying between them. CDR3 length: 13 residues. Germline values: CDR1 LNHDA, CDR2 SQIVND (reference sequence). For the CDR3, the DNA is TGTGCCAGTAGTATAGATTCCCTCGACGGCTACACCTTC. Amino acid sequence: CASSIDSLDGYTF.

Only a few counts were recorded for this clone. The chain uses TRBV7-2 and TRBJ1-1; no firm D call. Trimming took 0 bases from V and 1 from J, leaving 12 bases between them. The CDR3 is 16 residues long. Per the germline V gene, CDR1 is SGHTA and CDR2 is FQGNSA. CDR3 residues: CASSLASAGGNTEAFF. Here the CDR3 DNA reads TGTGCCAGCAGCTTAGCTTCGGCAGGCGGGAACACTGAAGCTTTCTTT.

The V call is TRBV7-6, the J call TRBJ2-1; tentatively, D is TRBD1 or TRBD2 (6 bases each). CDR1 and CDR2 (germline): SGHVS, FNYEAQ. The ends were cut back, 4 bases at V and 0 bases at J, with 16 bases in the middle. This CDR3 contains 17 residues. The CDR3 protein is CASSSPGARSSYNEQFF. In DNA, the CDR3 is TGTGCCAGCAGCTCCCCGGGGGCCCGGAGCTCCTACAATGAGCAGTTCTTC.

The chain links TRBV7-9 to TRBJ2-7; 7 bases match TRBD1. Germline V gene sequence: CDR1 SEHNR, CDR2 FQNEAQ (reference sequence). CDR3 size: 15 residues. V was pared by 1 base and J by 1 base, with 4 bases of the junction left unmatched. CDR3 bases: TGTGCCAGCAGCTTAGGACGGACAGGTTCCTACGAGCAGTACTTC. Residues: CASSLGRTGSYEQYF.

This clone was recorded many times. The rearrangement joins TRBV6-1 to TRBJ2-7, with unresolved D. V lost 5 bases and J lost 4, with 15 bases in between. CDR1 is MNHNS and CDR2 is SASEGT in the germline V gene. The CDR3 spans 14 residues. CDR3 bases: TGTGCCAGCAGTCCCGGGCCTAAACTATACGAGCAGTACTTC. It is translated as CASSPGPKLYEQYF.

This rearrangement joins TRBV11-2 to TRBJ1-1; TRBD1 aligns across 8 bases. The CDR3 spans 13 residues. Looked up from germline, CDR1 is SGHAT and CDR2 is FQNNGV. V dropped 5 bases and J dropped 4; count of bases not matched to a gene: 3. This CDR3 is CASSITGGTEAFF. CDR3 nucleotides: TGTGCCAGCAGCATCACAGGGGGCACTGAAGCTTTCTTT.